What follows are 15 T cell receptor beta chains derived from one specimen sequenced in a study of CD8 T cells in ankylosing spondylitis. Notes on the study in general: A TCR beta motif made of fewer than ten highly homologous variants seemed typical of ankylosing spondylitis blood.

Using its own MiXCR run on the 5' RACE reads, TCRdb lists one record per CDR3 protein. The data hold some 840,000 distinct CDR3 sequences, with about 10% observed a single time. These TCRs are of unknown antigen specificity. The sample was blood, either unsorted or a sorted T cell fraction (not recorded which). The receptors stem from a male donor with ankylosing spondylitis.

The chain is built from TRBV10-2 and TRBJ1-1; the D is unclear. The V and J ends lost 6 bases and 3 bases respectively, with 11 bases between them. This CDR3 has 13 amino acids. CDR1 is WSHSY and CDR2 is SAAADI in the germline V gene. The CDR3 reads CASRSRGDTEAFF. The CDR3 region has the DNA TGCGCCAGCAGATCAAGAGGAGACACTGAAGCTTTCTTT.

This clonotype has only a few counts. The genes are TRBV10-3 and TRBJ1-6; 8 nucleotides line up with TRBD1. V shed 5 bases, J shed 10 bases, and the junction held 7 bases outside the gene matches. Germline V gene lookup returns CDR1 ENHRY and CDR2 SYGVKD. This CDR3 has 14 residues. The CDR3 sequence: CAISRQGNGSPLHF. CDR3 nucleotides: TGTGCCATCAGTAGACAGGGGAATGGCTCACCCCTCCACTTT.

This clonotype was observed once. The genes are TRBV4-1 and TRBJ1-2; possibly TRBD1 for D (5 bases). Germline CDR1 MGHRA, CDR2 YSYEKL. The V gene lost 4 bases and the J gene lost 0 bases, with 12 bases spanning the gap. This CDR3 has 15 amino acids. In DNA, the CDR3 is TGCGCCAGCAGCCGGAACCAGGGCACTAACTATGGCTACACCTTC. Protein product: CASSRNQGTNYGYTF.

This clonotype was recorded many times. The CDR3 protein is CASSLVTGDQPQHF. The CDR3 coding sequence is TGCGCCAGCAGCTTGGTAACGGGAGATCAGCCCCAGCATTTT. The chain carries TRBV5-1 and TRBJ1-5; D gene uncertain. V gave up 0 bases and J gave up 5 bases, with 9 bases separating them. Germline V gives CDR1 SGHRS, CDR2 YFSETQ. This CDR3 region has 14 residues.

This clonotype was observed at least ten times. The CDR3 loop reads CASSLMGQGVEQYF. In DNA, the CDR3 is TGTGCCAGCAGCTTGATGGGACAGGGTGTCGAGCAGTACTTC. The genes are TRBV7-2 and TRBJ2-7, with 9 positions matching TRBD1. CDR1 is SGHTA and CDR2 is FQGNSA in the germline V gene. The CDR3 covers 14 residues. V was pared by 3 bases and J by 6 bases, with 6 bases of the junction left unmatched.

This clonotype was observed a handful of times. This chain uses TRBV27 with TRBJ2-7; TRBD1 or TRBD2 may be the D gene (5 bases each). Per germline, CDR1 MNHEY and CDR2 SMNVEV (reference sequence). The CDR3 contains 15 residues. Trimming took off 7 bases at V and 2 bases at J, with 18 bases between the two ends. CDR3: CASTRKGDGPYEQYF. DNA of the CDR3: TGTGCCAGCACCCGAAAAGGGGACGGACCCTACGAGCAGTACTTC.

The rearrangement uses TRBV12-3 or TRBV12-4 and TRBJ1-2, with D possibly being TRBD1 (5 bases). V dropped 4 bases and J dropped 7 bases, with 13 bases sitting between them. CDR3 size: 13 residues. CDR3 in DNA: TGTGCCAGCAGTTACCGGGACTCAAGTGGCTACACCTTC. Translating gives CASSYRDSSGYTF.

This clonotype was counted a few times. The CDR3 DNA is TGTGCCAGCAGTTACTTAAGGTTGGGGTTTACTGAAGCTTTCTTT. Translated: CASSYLRLGFTEAFF. This sequence joins TRBV6-5 and TRBJ1-1; D not resolved. Germline V gives CDR1 MNHEY, CDR2 SVGAGI. V was clipped by 1 base and J by 5 bases, with 14 bases between them. The CDR3 runs 15 residues.

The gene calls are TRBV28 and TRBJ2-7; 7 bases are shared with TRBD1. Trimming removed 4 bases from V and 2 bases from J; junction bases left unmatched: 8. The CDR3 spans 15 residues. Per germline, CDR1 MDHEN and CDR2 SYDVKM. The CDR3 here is CASSSSGTEAYEQYF. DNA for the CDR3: TGTGCCAGCAGTTCGTCCGGGACAGAGGCCTACGAGCAGTACTTC.

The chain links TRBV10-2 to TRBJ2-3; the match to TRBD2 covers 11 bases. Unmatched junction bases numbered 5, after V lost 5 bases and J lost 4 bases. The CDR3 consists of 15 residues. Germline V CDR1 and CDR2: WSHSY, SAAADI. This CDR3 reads CASSKGTSGSDTQYF. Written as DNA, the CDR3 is TGCGCCAGCAGTAAGGGGACTAGCGGTTCAGATACGCAGTATTTT.

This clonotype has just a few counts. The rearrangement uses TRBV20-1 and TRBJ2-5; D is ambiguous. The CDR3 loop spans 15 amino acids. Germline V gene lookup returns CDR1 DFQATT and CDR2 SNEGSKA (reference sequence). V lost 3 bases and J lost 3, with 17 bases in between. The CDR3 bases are TGCAGTGCTAGGGACGCCAACCTAGATGAAGAGACCCAGTACTTC. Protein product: CSARDANLDEETQYF.

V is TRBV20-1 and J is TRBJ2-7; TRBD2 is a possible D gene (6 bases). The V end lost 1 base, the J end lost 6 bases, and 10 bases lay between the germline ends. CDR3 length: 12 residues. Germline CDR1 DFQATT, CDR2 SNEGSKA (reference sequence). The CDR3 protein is CSARGEASEQYF. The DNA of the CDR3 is TGCAGTGCTAGAGGGGAGGCTAGCGAGCAGTACTTC.

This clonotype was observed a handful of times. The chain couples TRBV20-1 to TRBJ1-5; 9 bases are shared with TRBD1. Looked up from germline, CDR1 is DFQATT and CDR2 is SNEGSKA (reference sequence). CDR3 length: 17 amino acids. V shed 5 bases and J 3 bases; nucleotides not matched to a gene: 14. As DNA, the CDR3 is TGCAGTGCTCACGACCTCGCGTGGACAGGGGACAATCAGCCCCAGCATTTT. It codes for CSAHDLAWTGDNQPQHF.

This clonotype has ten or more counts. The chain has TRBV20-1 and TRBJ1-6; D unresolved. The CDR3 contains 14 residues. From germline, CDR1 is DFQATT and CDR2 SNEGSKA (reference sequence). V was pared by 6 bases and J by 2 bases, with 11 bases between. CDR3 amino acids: CSAARRPYNSPLHF. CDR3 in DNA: TGCAGTGCAGCAAGGAGGCCCTATAATTCACCCCTCCACTTT.

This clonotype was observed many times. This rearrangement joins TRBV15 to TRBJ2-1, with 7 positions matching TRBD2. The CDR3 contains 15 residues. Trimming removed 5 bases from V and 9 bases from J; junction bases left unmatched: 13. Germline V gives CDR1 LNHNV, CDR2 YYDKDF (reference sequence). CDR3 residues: CATSGGAGIRGEQFF. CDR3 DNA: TGTGCCACCAGCGGAGGAGCGGGGATCCGGGGTGAGCAGTTCTTC. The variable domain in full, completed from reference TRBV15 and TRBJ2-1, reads DAMVIQNPRYQVTQFGKPVTLSCSQTLNHNVMYWYQQKSSQAPKLLFHYYDKDFNNEADTPDNFQSRRPNTSFCFLDIRSPGLGDTAMYLCATSGGAGIRGEQFFGPGTRLTVL.